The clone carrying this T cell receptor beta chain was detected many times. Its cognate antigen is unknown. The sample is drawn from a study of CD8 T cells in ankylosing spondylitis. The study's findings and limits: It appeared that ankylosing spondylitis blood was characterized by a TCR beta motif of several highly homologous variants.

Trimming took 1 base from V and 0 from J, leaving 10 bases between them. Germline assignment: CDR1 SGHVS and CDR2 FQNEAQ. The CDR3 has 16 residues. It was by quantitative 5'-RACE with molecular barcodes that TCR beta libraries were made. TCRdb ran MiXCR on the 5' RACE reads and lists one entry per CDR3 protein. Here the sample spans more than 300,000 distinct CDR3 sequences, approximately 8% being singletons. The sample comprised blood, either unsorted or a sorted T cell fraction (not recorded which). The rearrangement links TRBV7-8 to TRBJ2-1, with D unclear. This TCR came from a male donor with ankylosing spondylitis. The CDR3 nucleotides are TGTGCCAGCAGCTTAGTATACAAGAGCTCCTACAATGAGCAGTTCTTC. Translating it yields CASSLVYKSSYNEQFF.